This T cell receptor beta chain was recorded in a study of blood T cell repertoires in COVID-19. Authors' analysis steps: By means of reference gene primer amplification, nucleated cell counts were estimated. The method was immunoSEQ multiplex PCR; TCRdb's version includes in-frame clones alone and lacks a portion of them. Clone size and the V and J calls come from that table; the DNA yielded D and trimming. The data show 300,000 to 350,000 clones, around 87% seen once. The CDR3 loop spans 16 amino acids. Germline V gene sequence: CDR1 MNHEY, CDR2 SVGEGT. Unmatched junction bases numbered 16, after V lost 4 bases and J lost 9 bases.

The sequence was collected from a man aged 18 to 35 with active or convalescent COVID-19. The chain employs TRBV6-2 or TRBV6-3 and TRBJ2-7, with 9 bases matching TRBD1. The specimen was peripheral blood. The CDR3 bases are TGTGCCAGCAGTTGGTCCGGGACAGGGCTGGGTTCGGGGCAGTACTTC. It encodes CASSWSGTGLGSGQYF.